One and the same sample provided the 29 T cell receptor beta chains below, sequenced in a study of human T cells and chemical hapten exposure. Time point specified: patch test 1, 2 weeks after DPC sensitization. This sample's treatment: therapeutic diphenylcyclopropenone sensitization with weekly scalp DPC. TCRdb re-derived calls from the RACE reads in MiXCR, one entry per CDR3 protein. The sample has some 180,000 distinct CDR3 sequences; 20% to 25% are singletons. This material consisted of whole blood, taken in connection with sensitization to the hapten diphenylcyclopropenone (DPC). These receptors were taken from a woman between 50 and 59 years old with alopecia areata. Some clones in this sample may be carry-over from other donors' samples.

The chain joins TRBV29-1 to TRBJ2-1; TRBD2 is a possible D gene (5 bases). Germline assignment: CDR1 SQVTM and CDR2 ANQGSEA. The CDR3 runs to 12 residues. Trimming left V 6 bases short and J 7 bases short, with 13 bases between. The CDR3 nucleotides are TGCAGCGTGGACTTAACCGGGAATGAGCAGTTCTTC. Protein: CSVDLTGNEQFF.

The DNA of the CDR3 is TGTGCCAGCAGCGTACGGGATCCTGAAGCTTTCTTT. Protein sequence: CASSVRDPEAFF. The rearrangement joins TRBV9 to TRBJ1-1, with D unclear. V was shortened by 1 base and J by 6 bases, with 7 bases between the two germline ends. The CDR3 consists of 12 residues. Germline-derived CDR1 and CDR2 are SGDLS and YYNGEE.

There are a few counts of this clonotype. The chain recombines TRBV7-2 with TRBJ2-1; unclear D gene. The ends were cut back, 6 bases at V and 5 bases at J, with 8 bases in the middle. There are 12 residues in the CDR3. CDR1 SGHTA and CDR2 FQGNSA come from the germline V gene. Here the CDR3 DNA reads TGTGCCAGCAGACGTACCAACAATGAGCAGTTCTTC. Its translation is CASRRTNNEQFF. Full variable domain (remainder filled in from reference TRBV7-2 and TRBJ2-1): GAGVSQSPSNKVTEKGKDVELRCDPISGHTALYWYRQSLGQGLEFLIYFQGNSAPDKSGLPSDRFSAERTGGSVSTLTIQRTQQEDSAVYLCASRRTNNEQFFGPGTRLTVL.

This clonotype was recorded many times. This chain joins TRBV20-1 and TRBJ2-7; maybe TRBD1 (6 bases). The CDR3 sequence is 12 residues long. Germline assignment: CDR1 DFQATT and CDR2 SNEGSKA (reference sequence). Trimming stripped 5 bases from V and 2 bases from J, with 10 bases between. The CDR3 DNA reads as TGCAGTGCTGGCCGGGACACCTACGAGCAGTACTTC. This sequence encodes CSAGRDTYEQYF.

The chain is built from TRBV9 and TRBJ2-5; possibly TRBD1 or TRBD2 for D (5 bases each). V dropped 4 bases and J dropped 5 bases, with 18 bases sitting between them. CDR3 length equals 15 residues. Germline V gene data show CDR1 as SGDLS and CDR2 as YYNGEE. The CDR3 protein is CASSPRGAKEETQYF. The CDR3 DNA is TGTGCCAGCAGCCCCCGAGGGGCGAAGGAGGAGACCCAGTACTTC.

The rearrangement joins TRBV14 to TRBJ2-3; weak D call: TRBD2 (5 bases). This CDR3 is built from 13 residues. Germline lookup yields CDR1 SGHDN and CDR2 FVKESK. The V gene lost 1 base and the J gene lost 7 bases, with 9 bases spanning the gap. The CDR3 DNA reads as TGTGCCAGCAGCCAAGTCCGGGGTAATACGCAGTATTTT. This gives the protein CASSQVRGNTQYF.

Only a few counts were recorded for this clonotype. The J gene is TRBJ2-2, the V gene TRBV19; 7 bases fit TRBD2. CDR1 is LNHDA, CDR2 SQIVND, per germline (reference sequence). The V segment lost 3 bases and the J segment 1 base; nucleotides outside the gene matches: 14. The CDR3 has 19 residues. The CDR3 protein is CASSMRTLMGGVNTGELFF. The CDR3 nucleotides are TGTGCCAGTAGTATGAGGACCTTGATGGGAGGGGTGAACACCGGGGAGCTGTTTTTT. Looking up the rest from reference TRBV19 and TRBJ2-2 gives the full variable domain: DGGITQSPKYLFRKEGQNVTLSCEQNLNHDAMYWYRQDPGQGLRLIYYSQIVNDFQKGDIAEGYSVSREKKESFPLTVTSAQKNPTAFYLCASSMRTLMGGVNTGELFFGEGSRLTVL.

There are a few counts of this clonotype. This chain joins TRBV6-5 and TRBJ2-1; TRBD1 might be the D (6 bases). The V end was cut by 2 bases, the J end by 2 bases, with 13 bases between. Per germline, CDR1 MNHEY and CDR2 SVGAGI. This CDR3 has 16 amino acids. CDR3 DNA: TGTGCCAGCAGTTACCGGCCGACAGGCGCCTACAATGAGCAGTTCTTC. This sequence encodes CASSYRPTGAYNEQFF.

The genes are TRBV6-5 and TRBJ2-3, with D hard to call. Looked up from germline, CDR1 is MNHEY and CDR2 is SVGAGI. V was pared by 5 bases and J by 1 base, with 16 bases between. This CDR3 has 16 residues. CDR3 region: CASSPDQALGTDTQYF. The CDR3 DNA follows: TGTGCCAGCAGTCCCGATCAGGCCTTAGGCACAGATACGCAGTATTTT.

In its sample, this clonotype was seen many times. The chain has TRBV11-1 and TRBJ1-1, with D possibly being TRBD1 (6 bases). Germline CDR1 SGHAT, CDR2 FQDESV (reference sequence). The CDR3 contains 13 residues. V lost 4 bases to trimming and J lost 4 bases, with 10 bases between them. CDR3: CASSYGGGTEAFF. The CDR3 DNA is TGTGCCAGCAGCTACGGAGGGGGCACTGAAGCTTTCTTT. The full variable domain, in which reference TRBV11-1 and TRBJ1-1 provide the parts outside the CDR3, is EAEVAQSPRYKITEKSQAVAFWCDPISGHATLYWYRQILGQGPELLVQFQDESVVDDSQLPKDRFSAERLKGVDSTLKIQPAELGDSAMYLCASSYGGGTEAFFGQGTRLTVV.

In the case of this clonotype: The germline gene is not matched at one end of the junction; a read error may be the cause. CDR3 loop: CASSEFMGLRLQNASF. The DNA of the CDR3 is TGCGCCAGCAGTGAGTTCATGGGGTTACGACTCCAGAATGCTTCATTC. The rearrangement joins TRBV10-1 to TRBJ2-7, with unresolved D. CDR3 length: 16 amino acids. Germline V gene sequence: CDR1 WNHNN, CDR2 SYGVQD (reference sequence).

This clonotype has only a few counts. The chain couples TRBV3-1 to TRBJ1-1, with D unresolved. V lost 5 bases and J 5 bases, leaving 18 bases between the germline ends. This CDR3 is built from 15 residues. The germline V gene encodes CDR1 LGHDT and CDR2 YNNKEL (reference sequence). For the CDR3, the DNA is TGTGCCAGCAGCTTCCGGACTGCGGGCGGGACTGAAGCTTTCTTT. It encodes CASSFRTAGGTEAFF.

The chain joins TRBV5-1 to TRBJ2-7; 8 bases map to TRBD1. This CDR3 is built from 14 residues. CDR1 and CDR2 from the germline V gene are SGHRS and YFSETQ. V shed 2 bases, J shed 3 bases, and the junction held 4 bases outside the gene matches. The CDR3 DNA is TGCGCCAGCAGCTTTTCAGGGGGCGGCTACGAGCAGTACTTC. The encoded protein is CASSFSGGGYEQYF. The entire variable domain, with the rest obtained from reference TRBV5-1 and TRBJ2-7, is as follows: KAGVTQTPRYLIKTRGQQVTLSCSPISGHRSVSWYQQTPGQGLQFLFEYFSETQRNKGNFPGRFSGRQFSNSRSEMNVSTLELGDSALYLCASSFSGGGYEQYFGPGTRLTVT.

Here the CDR3 DNA reads TGTGCCACCCTCGGGACAGCGAACACCGGGGAGCTGTTTTTT. Protein product: CATLGTANTGELFF. The genes are TRBV19 and TRBJ2-2; 7 bases match TRBD1. The CDR3 extends over 14 amino acids. Unmatched junction bases numbered 5, after V lost 10 bases and J lost 0 bases. Germline V gene sequence: CDR1 LNHDA, CDR2 SQIVND (reference sequence).

The J gene is TRBJ2-3, the V gene TRBV3-1; 8 positions agree with TRBD2. J was trimmed by 2 bases and V by 0 bases; bases with no gene match: 4. The CDR3 is made up of 16 amino acids. CDR1 is LGHDT and CDR2 is YNNKEL in the germline V gene (reference sequence). DNA of the CDR3: TGTGCCAGCAGCCAAGACGGGAGGGAGTACACAGATACGCAGTATTTT. Translating it yields CASSQDGREYTDTQYF.

Written as DNA, the CDR3 is TGTGCCAGCTCACCGGAAGGACTAGGGGCGAGCTATGAGCAGTTCTTC. Protein sequence: CASSPEGLGASYEQFF. The chain combines TRBV18 with TRBJ2-1, with 7 positions matching TRBD2. This CDR3 spans 16 amino acids. The junction had 13 bases not matched to a gene; V was cut back by 3 bases and J by 8 bases. Germline values: CDR1 KGHSH, CDR2 LQKENI.

This clonotype showed up many times. V usage is TRBV3-1 and J usage is TRBJ2-7, with TRBD2 matching over 7 bases. Trimming cost V 4 bases and J 2 bases; bases outside gene matches: 2. The V gene's germline CDR1 is LGHDT and CDR2 YNNKEL (reference sequence). This CDR3 contains 13 residues. The CDR3 nucleotides read TGTGCCAGCAGCCGGACTAGGACCTACGAGCAGTACTTC. Its protein is CASSRTRTYEQYF.

This clonotype was seen only a few times. The rearrangement uses TRBV15 and TRBJ2-5; D not certain. This CDR3 comprises 13 residues. The germline V and J ends were trimmed by 0 bases and 4 bases, with 6 bases remaining between them. CDR1 is LNHNV, CDR2 YYDKDF, per germline (reference sequence). The CDR3 loop reads CATSRDTSETQYF. DNA of the CDR3: TGTGCCACCAGCAGAGACACCTCAGAGACCCAGTACTTC.

This clonotype was recorded a few times. The rearrangement links TRBV7-9 to TRBJ1-1, with TRBD1 matching 9 bases. The CDR3 totals 15 residues. CDR1 is SEHNR and CDR2 is FQNEAQ in the germline V gene (reference sequence). V shed 5 bases and J 7 bases; nucleotides not matched to a gene: 11. The CDR3 region is CASSRPGQGLFEAFF. The CDR3 nucleotides are TGTGCCAGCAGCCGACCGGGACAGGGTTTATTTGAAGCTTTCTTT.

This clonotype has just a few counts. The chain uses TRBV2 and TRBJ2-7; TRBD2 matches at 13 bases. The ends lost 8 bases at V and 2 bases at J; junction bases unmatched: 6. The CDR3 is made up of 15 amino acids. In germline, CDR1 is SNHLY, CDR2 FYNNEI. CDR3 in DNA: TGTGCCAGCTGGAAGGGACTAGCGGGGACCTACGAGCAGTACTTC. It specifies CASWKGLAGTYEQYF.

The gene calls are TRBV10-3 and TRBJ2-1; D ambiguous. The CDR3 loop spans 13 amino acids. Germline V gene sequence: CDR1 ENHRY, CDR2 SYGVKD. V shed 4 bases and J shed 3 bases, with 7 bases lying between them. The CDR3 bases are TGTGCCATCAGTGGACCGGGCTACAATGAGCAGTTCTTC. It translates to CAISGPGYNEQFF.

This clonotype has only a few counts. The chain is built from TRBV29-1 and TRBJ2-3, with D possibly being TRBD2 (7 bases). Trimming removed 5 bases from V and 5 bases from J, with 11 bases in between. The CDR3 runs to 12 residues. Germline values: CDR1 SQVTM, CDR2 ANQGSEA. The CDR3 nucleotides read TGCAGCGTTCGGGGGGCGCAAGATACGCAGTATTTT. Amino acid sequence: CSVRGAQDTQYF.

In its sample, this clonotype was seen many times. The J gene is TRBJ2-1, the V gene TRBV7-8; no definite D call. The CDR3 loop spans 12 amino acids. V was trimmed by 8 bases and J by 0 bases, leaving 5 bases between them. Germline V gene data show CDR1 as SGHVS and CDR2 as FQNEAQ. CDR3 sequence: CASWHSYNEQFF. The CDR3 region has the DNA TGTGCCAGCTGGCACTCCTACAATGAGCAGTTCTTC.

This clonotype was found a few times. The chain is built from TRBV29-1 and TRBJ2-5; 8 bases match TRBD2. The CDR3 is 16 residues long. The V gene end was trimmed by 3 bases and the J gene end by 4 bases; junction bases not matched to a gene: 13. Germline-derived CDR1 and CDR2 are SQVTM and ANQGSEA. The CDR3 is CSVEAGTGGPGETQYF. The CDR3 DNA is TGCAGCGTTGAGGCCGGGACGGGAGGGCCGGGAGAGACCCAGTACTTC.

This chain links TRBV2 with TRBJ2-1; D may match TRBD1 or TRBD2 (6 bases each). CDR1 SNHLY and CDR2 FYNNEI come from the germline V gene. This CDR3 contains 14 residues. The V gene lost 3 bases and the J gene lost 4 bases, with 10 bases spanning the gap. The CDR3: CASSETRGYNEQFF. The CDR3 nucleotides read TGTGCCAGCAGTGAGACTAGGGGGTACAATGAGCAGTTCTTC.

This clonotype was found a few times. The CDR3 protein is CSARSGVSNVLTF. CDR3 DNA sequence: TGCAGTGCTAGGTCCGGGGTTTCCAACGTCCTGACTTTC. The rearrangement joins TRBV20-1 to TRBJ2-6, with D possibly matching TRBD2 (5 bases). V was shortened by 3 bases and J by 8 bases, with 11 bases between the two germline ends. Germline-derived CDR1 and CDR2 are DFQATT and SNEGSKA (reference sequence). The CDR3 spans 13 residues.

The chain has TRBV27 and TRBJ2-2; D gene uncertain. The CDR3 contains 15 residues. Germline CDR1 MNHEY, CDR2 SMNVEV (reference sequence). Trimming pared 5 bases from V and 7 bases from J, leaving 17 bases between. In DNA, the CDR3 is TGTGCCAGCAGTCTCCTATCCCTCACTGGCGGGGAGCTGTTTTTT. Encoded protein: CASSLLSLTGGELFF.

The chain is built from TRBV10-3 and TRBJ1-6; D ambiguous. The CDR3 runs to 14 residues. CDR1 is ENHRY and CDR2 is SYGVKD in the germline V gene. V gave up 2 bases and J gave up 10 bases, with 12 bases separating them. CDR3 loop: CAISEVGGQSPLHF. The CDR3, as DNA: TGTGCCATCAGTGAGGTCGGAGGGCAATCACCCCTCCACTTT.

The chain combines TRBV10-3 with TRBJ2-2, with D possibly TRBD1 on 6 matching bases. The germline V gene encodes CDR1 ENHRY and CDR2 SYGVKD. The V end lost 3 bases, the J end lost 2 bases, and 10 bases lay between the germline ends. The CDR3 has 15 amino acids. CDR3 coding DNA: TGTGCCATCAGTGAAGGACAGACCAACACCGGGGAGCTGTTTTTT. Translating gives CAISEGQTNTGELFF.